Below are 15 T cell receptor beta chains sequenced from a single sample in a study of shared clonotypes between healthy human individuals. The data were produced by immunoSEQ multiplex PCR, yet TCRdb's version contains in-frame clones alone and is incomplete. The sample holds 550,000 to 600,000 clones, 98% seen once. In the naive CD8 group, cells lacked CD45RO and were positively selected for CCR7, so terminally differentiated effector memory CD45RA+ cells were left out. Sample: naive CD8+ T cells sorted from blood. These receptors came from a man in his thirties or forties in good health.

CDR3 residues: CASSNRLAGASDTQYF. DNA of the CDR3: TGTGCCAGCAGCAACAGACTAGCGGGAGCATCAGATACGCAGTATTTT. J is TRBJ2-3 and V is TRBV2; 12 nucleotides agree with TRBD2. There are 16 residues in the CDR3. Per the germline V gene, CDR1 is SNHLY and CDR2 is FYNNEI. V lost 6 bases and J lost 4; bases outside the gene matches: 8.

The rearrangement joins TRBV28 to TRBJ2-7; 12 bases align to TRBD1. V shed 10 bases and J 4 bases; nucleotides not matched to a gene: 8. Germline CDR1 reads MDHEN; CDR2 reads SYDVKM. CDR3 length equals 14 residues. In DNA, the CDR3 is TGTGCCATTACCGGGACAGGGGGCTTTTACGAGCAGTACTTC. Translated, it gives CAITGTGGFYEQYF.

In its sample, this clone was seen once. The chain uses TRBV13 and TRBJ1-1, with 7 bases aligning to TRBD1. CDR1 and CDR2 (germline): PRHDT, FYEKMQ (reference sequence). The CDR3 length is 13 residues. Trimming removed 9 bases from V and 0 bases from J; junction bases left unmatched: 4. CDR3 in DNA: TGTGCCAGTCACAGGGGCATGAACACTGAAGCTTTCTTT. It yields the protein CASHRGMNTEAFF.

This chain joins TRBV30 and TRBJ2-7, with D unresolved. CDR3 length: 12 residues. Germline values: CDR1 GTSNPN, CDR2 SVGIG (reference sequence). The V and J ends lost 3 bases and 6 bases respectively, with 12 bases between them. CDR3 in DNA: TGTGCCTGGAGAGACTTGACTGGCGAGCAGTACTTC. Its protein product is CAWRDLTGEQYF.

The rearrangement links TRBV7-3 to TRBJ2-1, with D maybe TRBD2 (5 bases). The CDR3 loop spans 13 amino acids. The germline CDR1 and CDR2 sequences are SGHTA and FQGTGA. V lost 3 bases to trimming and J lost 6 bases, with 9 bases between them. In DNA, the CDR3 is TGTGCCAGCAGCTTCGGACTCGGCAATGAGCAGTTCTTC. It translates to CASSFGLGNEQFF.

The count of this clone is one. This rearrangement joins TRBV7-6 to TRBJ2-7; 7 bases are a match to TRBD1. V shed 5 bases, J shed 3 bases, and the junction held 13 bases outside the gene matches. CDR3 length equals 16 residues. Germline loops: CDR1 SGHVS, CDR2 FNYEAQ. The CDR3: CASSPSIRDRDYEQYF. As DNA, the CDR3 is TGTGCCAGCAGCCCCTCGATAAGAGACAGGGACTACGAGCAGTACTTC.

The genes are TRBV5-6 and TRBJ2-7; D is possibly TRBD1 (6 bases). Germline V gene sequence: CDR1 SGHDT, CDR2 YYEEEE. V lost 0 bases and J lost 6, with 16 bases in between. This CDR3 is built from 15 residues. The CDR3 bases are TGTGCCAGCAGCTTGGGGCTGACAGGCCCAGGCGAGCAGTACTTC. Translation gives CASSLGLTGPGEQYF.

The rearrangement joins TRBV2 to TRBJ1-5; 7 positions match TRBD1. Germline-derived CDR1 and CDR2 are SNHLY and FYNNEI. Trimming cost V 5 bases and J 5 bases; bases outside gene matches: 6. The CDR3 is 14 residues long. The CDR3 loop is CASSQQGMHQPQHF. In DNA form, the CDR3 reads TGTGCCAGCAGTCAACAGGGGATGCATCAGCCCCAGCATTTT.

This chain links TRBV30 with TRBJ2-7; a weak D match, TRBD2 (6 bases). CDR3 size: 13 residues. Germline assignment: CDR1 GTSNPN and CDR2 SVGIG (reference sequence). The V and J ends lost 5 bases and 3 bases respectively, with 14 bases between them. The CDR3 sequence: CAWGRSIYYEQYF. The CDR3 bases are TGTGCCTGGGGGAGGTCCATTTACTACGAGCAGTACTTC.

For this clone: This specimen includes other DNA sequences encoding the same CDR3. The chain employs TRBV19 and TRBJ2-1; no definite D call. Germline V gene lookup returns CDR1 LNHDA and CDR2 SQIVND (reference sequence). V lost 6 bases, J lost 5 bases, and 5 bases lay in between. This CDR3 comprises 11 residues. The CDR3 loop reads CASSPNNEQFF. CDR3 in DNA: TGTGCCAGTAGCCCGAACAATGAGCAGTTCTTC.

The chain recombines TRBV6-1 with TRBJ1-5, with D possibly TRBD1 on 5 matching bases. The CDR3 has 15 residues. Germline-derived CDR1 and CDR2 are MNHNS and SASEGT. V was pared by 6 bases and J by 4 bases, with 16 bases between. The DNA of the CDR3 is TGTGCCAGCAGCGCAAGGGCAGGGCGTAATCAGCCCCAGCATTTT. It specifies CASSARAGRNQPQHF.

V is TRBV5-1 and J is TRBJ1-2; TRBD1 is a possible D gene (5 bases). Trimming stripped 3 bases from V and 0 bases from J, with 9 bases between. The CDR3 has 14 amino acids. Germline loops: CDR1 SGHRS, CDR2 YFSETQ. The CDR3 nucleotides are TGCGCCAGCAGCTGGGGGTCCCCTAACTATGGCTACACCTTC. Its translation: CASSWGSPNYGYTF.

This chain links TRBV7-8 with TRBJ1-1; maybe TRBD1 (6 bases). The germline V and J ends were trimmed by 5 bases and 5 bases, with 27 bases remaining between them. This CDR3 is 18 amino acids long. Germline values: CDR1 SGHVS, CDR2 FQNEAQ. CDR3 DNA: TGTGCCAGCAGCCCACCTTTACGAAACAGGGTGGTGGAGACTGAAGCTTTCTTT. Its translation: CASSPPLRNRVVETEAFF. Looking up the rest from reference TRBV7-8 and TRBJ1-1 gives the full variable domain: GAGVSQSPRYKVAKRGQDVALRCDPISGHVSLFWYQQALGQGPEFLTYFQNEAQLDKSGLPSDRFFAERPEGSVSTLKIQRTQQEDSAVYLCASSPPLRNRVVETEAFFGQGTRLTVV.

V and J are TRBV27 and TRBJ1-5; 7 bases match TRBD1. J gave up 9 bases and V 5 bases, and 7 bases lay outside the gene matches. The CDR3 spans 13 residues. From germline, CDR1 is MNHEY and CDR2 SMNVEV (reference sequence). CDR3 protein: CASSLGTARPQHF. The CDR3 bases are TGTGCCAGCAGTCTCGGGACAGCACGGCCCCAGCATTTT.

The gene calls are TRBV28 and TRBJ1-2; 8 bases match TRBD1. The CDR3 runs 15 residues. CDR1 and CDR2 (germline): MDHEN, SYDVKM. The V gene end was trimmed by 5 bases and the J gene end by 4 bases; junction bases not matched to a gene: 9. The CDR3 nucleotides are TGTGCCAGCAGTACCCGGGACAGGACTTTCTATGGCTACACCTTC. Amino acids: CASSTRDRTFYGYTF.